Reported below is one T cell receptor (beta chain). Its antigen is still unknown. The data were produced by immunoSEQ multiplex PCR, yet TCRdb's version contains in-frame clones alone and is incomplete. The table includes roughly 56,000 clones, roughly 84% detected once. This sample stems from a study of glioma-infiltrating T cells after dendritic cell vaccination. Study background: Autologous tumor lysate-pulsed dendritic cell vaccination was given between the early 2000s and the early 2010s. Regarding the study as a whole: Few patients contributed both blood and tumor specimens.

Per the germline V gene, CDR1 is SNHLY and CDR2 is FYNNEI. CDR3 length: 15 residues. J lost 2 bases, V lost 10 bases, and 9 bases had no gene match. The time point is: after dendritic cell vaccination, including at tumor progression/relapse. The TCR was taken from a human donor with glioblastoma. The sample in question was blood, obtained after dendritic cell vaccination. This rearrangement joins TRBV2 to TRBJ2-7; 12 bases are shared with TRBD2. CDR3 DNA sequence: TGTGCCACCGTGAGGGCTAGCGGGGGGGCCTACGAGCAGTACTTC. It specifies CATVRASGGAYEQYF.